These 26 T cell receptor beta chains were sequenced from one sample in a study of shared clonotypes between healthy human individuals. Generated by immunoSEQ multiplex PCR, the TCRdb table keeps only in-frame clones and is missing some. The data show some 2.4 million clones, over 85% seen once. The sequencing input was naive CD4+ T cells from PBMCs. Described subset: CD45RA+ positively selected. The source is a man between 18 and 29 years old in good health. Some clones in this sample may be carry-over from other donors' samples.

V and J are TRBV9 and TRBJ2-3, with 10 bases that match TRBD1. V dropped 2 bases and J dropped 3; count of bases not matched to a gene: 9. The germline V gene encodes CDR1 SGDLS and CDR2 YYNGEE. This CDR3 has 17 amino acids. CDR3 in DNA: TGTGCCAGCAGCGTCCCGACAGGGGGCATGAAAACAGATACGCAGTATTTT. Translation gives CASSVPTGGMKTDTQYF.

The chain is built from TRBV6-5 and TRBJ1-3; D ambiguous. The CDR3 length is 13 residues. The ends were cut back, 8 bases at V and 0 bases at J, with 8 bases in the middle. The germline V gene encodes CDR1 MNHEY and CDR2 SVGAGI. The CDR3 loop reads CASSPDSGNTIYF. CDR3 in DNA: TGTGCCAGCTCACCTGACTCTGGAAACACCATATATTTT.

Remarks on this clone: This sample includes further DNA sequences coding for the same CDR3. J is TRBJ1-5 and V is TRBV5-1; D gene ambiguous. From germline, CDR1 is SGHRS and CDR2 YFSETQ. Trimming took 5 bases from V and 0 from J, leaving 6 bases between them. The CDR3 contains 13 residues. The CDR3 DNA reads as TGCGCCAGCAGATTAGATAGCAATCAGCCCCAGCATTTT. It specifies CASRLDSNQPQHF.

About this clone: Other nucleotide sequences in the sample specify the same CDR3. This chain joins TRBV7-3 and TRBJ2-7; TRBD1 might be the D (6 bases). This CDR3 comprises 14 residues. Germline CDR1 SGHTA, CDR2 FQGTGA. V dropped 0 bases and J dropped 2 bases, with 8 bases sitting between them. DNA for the CDR3: TGTGCCAGCAGCTTAACTCCAGGGGCCTACGAGCAGTACTTC. It codes for CASSLTPGAYEQYF. The full variable domain, rest sourced from reference TRBV7-3 and TRBJ2-7, is GAGVSQTPSNKVTEKGKYVELRCDPISGHTALYWYRQSLGQGPEFLIYFQGTGAADDSGLPNDRFFAVRPEGSVSTLKIQRTERGDSAVYLCASSLTPGAYEQYFGPGTRLTVT.

This chain uses TRBV15 with TRBJ1-2; a weak D match, TRBD1 (5 bases). Germline CDR1 LNHNV, CDR2 YYDKDF (reference sequence). V was pared by 0 bases and J by 4 bases, with 15 bases between. The CDR3 has 16 residues. The CDR3 sequence: CATSRDNGASGYGYTF. The DNA for the CDR3 is TGTGCCACCAGCAGAGATAACGGGGCCTCTGGCTATGGCTACACCTTC.

This chain uses TRBV4-2 with TRBJ2-5, with 7 bases aligning to TRBD1. The CDR3 has 14 amino acids. The germline V gene encodes CDR1 LGHNA and CDR2 YNFKEQ. The V segment lost 1 base and the J segment 4 bases; nucleotides outside the gene matches: 3. The CDR3 here is CASSQGTGVETQYF. The CDR3 DNA reads as TGTGCCAGCAGCCAAGGGACAGGCGTAGAGACCCAGTACTTC.

The chain is built from TRBV29-1 and TRBJ2-7, with 8 bases lining up with TRBD2. The CDR3 covers 14 residues. Germline values: CDR1 SQVTM, CDR2 ANQGSEA. The V and J ends lost 3 bases and 6 bases, in that order; junction bases with no gene match: 10. As DNA, the CDR3 is TGCAGCGTTGACCCGGGGGGGGTAAGGCGCGAGCAGTACTTC. This translates into CSVDPGGVRREQYF.

This clone was counted only a few times. The V call is TRBV6-6, the J call TRBJ1-1; D might be TRBD1 (5 bases). This CDR3 spans 15 amino acids. CDR1 and CDR2 (germline): MNHNY, SVGAGI (reference sequence). V lost 9 bases, J lost 5 bases, and 22 bases lay in between. The CDR3 sequence is CASGTLQGKRTEAFF. The CDR3, as DNA: TGTGCCAGTGGTACGCTCCAGGGTAAGAGGACTGAAGCTTTCTTT.

J is TRBJ1-2 and V is TRBV5-1; weak D call: TRBD1 (5 bases). The length of the CDR3 is 15 residues. Germline assignment: CDR1 SGHRS and CDR2 YFSETQ. Deletions cut 0 bases from V and 2 bases from J, with 11 bases between. The CDR3 is CASSLAPGPNYGYTF. Here the CDR3 DNA reads TGCGCCAGCAGCTTGGCCCCGGGGCCGAACTATGGCTACACCTTC.

The rearrangement links TRBV6-1 to TRBJ2-3, with 7 positions matching TRBD1. Germline V gives CDR1 MNHNS, CDR2 SASEGT. The CDR3 covers 15 residues. The V and J ends lost 2 bases and 0 bases, in that order; junction bases with no gene match: 2. CDR3 protein: CASSEPGQSTDTQYF. In DNA form, the CDR3 reads TGTGCCAGCAGTGAACCGGGACAGAGCACAGATACGCAGTATTTT.

The chain recombines TRBV6-1 with TRBJ1-1; TRBD1 might be the D (5 bases). CDR1 MNHNS and CDR2 SASEGT come from the germline V gene. CDR3 size: 14 residues. Trimming stripped 6 bases from V and 3 bases from J, with 14 bases between. CDR3 residues: CASSRDGRHTEAFF. The CDR3 nucleotides are TGTGCCAGCAGCCGGGACGGCCGGCACACTGAAGCTTTCTTT.

As concerns this clone: The sample carries other DNA sequences with the same CDR3. The chain carries TRBV30 and TRBJ1-5; D is unresolved. V lost 0 bases to trimming and J lost 7 bases, with 10 bases between them. CDR1 is GTSNPN, CDR2 SVGIG, per germline (reference sequence). CDR3 length: 13 amino acids. DNA of the CDR3: TGTGCCTGGAGTGTGAGGGTCAACCAGCCCCAGCATTTT. Translation gives CAWSVRVNQPQHF.

The rearrangement joins TRBV14 to TRBJ1-2; the match to TRBD1 covers 8 bases. After removal of 2 bases from V and 7 bases from J, the junction contained 6 bases not matched to a gene. This CDR3 is built from 14 residues. The V gene's germline CDR1 is SGHDN and CDR2 FVKESK. In DNA form, the CDR3 reads TGTGCCAGCAGCCAAATCAGGGGGCCGGGTGGCTACACCTTC. It yields the protein CASSQIRGPGGYTF.

This rearrangement joins TRBV5-4 to TRBJ2-7, with 8 bases lining up with TRBD2. Trimming removed 4 bases from V and 3 bases from J; junction bases left unmatched: 12. The CDR3 runs to 16 residues. The germline CDR1 and CDR2 sequences are SGHNT and YYREEE (reference sequence). The DNA for the CDR3 is TGTGCCAGCAGCAGATCGGTTGCCGGGACTAGCTACGAGCAGTACTTC. This codes for CASSRSVAGTSYEQYF.

In DNA, the CDR3 is TGTGCCAGCACTGTACCGGGACTAGCGCGTTTACCGTACTTC. Translated: CASTVPGLARLPYF. The chain employs TRBV28 and TRBJ2-7; 10 bases map to TRBD2. The CDR3 is 14 amino acids. The J segment lost 12 bases and the V segment lost 7 bases, leaving 15 bases of the junction unmatched. Germline loops: CDR1 MDHEN, CDR2 SYDVKM.

V usage is TRBV5-8 and J usage is TRBJ2-4, with TRBD1 as a possible D gene (6 bases). CDR1 and CDR2 from the germline V gene are SGHTS and YDEGEE. The CDR3 runs 15 residues. The V end was cut by 4 bases, the J end by 8 bases, with 19 bases between. The DNA of the CDR3 is TGTGCCAGCAGCCTAAGGGGGACCCGTGGGGACATTCAGTACTTC. Its protein product is CASSLRGTRGDIQYF.

This sequence joins TRBV4-1 and TRBJ2-1, with 8 bases matching TRBD2. Germline CDR1 is MGHRA and CDR2 is YSYEKL. CDR3 length equals 18 residues. The junction had 11 bases not matched to a gene; V was cut back by 0 bases and J by 4 bases. The CDR3 is CASSQDVAGTLRYNEQFF. CDR3 DNA: TGCGCCAGCAGCCAAGATGTAGCGGGGACTCTACGTTACAATGAGCAGTTCTTC.

Details on this clone: Other nucleotide sequences in the sample specify the same CDR3. V usage is TRBV7-2 and J usage is TRBJ2-5; the D is unclear. The ends were cut back, 5 bases at V and 5 bases at J, with 9 bases in the middle. The CDR3 sequence is 12 residues long. Germline CDR1 SGHTA, CDR2 FQGNSA. The CDR3 DNA reads as TGTGCCAGCAGCCGCCCCTCCGAGACCCAGTACTTC. Translating gives CASSRPSETQYF.

As regards this clone: Other DNA variants within this sample encode the same CDR3. The chain combines TRBV2 with TRBJ2-7, with TRBD1 identical over 7 bases. The CDR3 totals 12 residues. J gave up 4 bases and V 8 bases, and 5 bases lay outside the gene matches. Germline V lookup: CDR1 SNHLY, CDR2 FYNNEI. CDR3 amino acids: CASGKGAYEQYF. The CDR3 DNA follows: TGTGCCAGCGGGAAGGGGGCGTACGAGCAGTACTTC.

The chain uses TRBV7-2 and TRBJ2-7, with 9 bases that match TRBD2. The germline V gene has CDR1 SGHTA and CDR2 FQGNSA. J was trimmed by 1 base and V by 3 bases; bases with no gene match: 13. The CDR3 covers 18 residues. CDR3 amino acids: CASSFRRIAGVGSYEQYF. The DNA of the CDR3 is TGTGCCAGCAGCTTTCGTCGTATAGCGGGAGTCGGGTCCTACGAGCAGTACTTC.

V and J are TRBV5-1 and TRBJ2-1; tentatively, D is TRBD2 (5 bases). The CDR3 runs 14 residues. Deletions cut 0 bases from V and 5 bases from J, with 9 bases between. The V gene's germline CDR1 is SGHRS and CDR2 YFSETQ. For the CDR3, the DNA is TGCGCCAGCAGCTTGGTACGGGGTAACAATGAGCAGTTCTTC. Its protein is CASSLVRGNNEQFF.

The CDR3 DNA is TGTGCCAGCCCACCGCCCAATCGCATAGCCATGAACACTGAAGCTTTCTTT. This encodes CASPPPNRIAMNTEAFF. V and J are TRBV28 and TRBJ1-1; D ambiguous. This CDR3 has 17 residues. Germline loops: CDR1 MDHEN, CDR2 SYDVKM. V lost 8 bases and J lost 0, with 22 bases in between.

The chain employs TRBV10-3 and TRBJ1-5, with D perhaps matching TRBD1 (5 bases). The CDR3 extends over 15 amino acids. V was trimmed by 0 bases and J by 8 bases, leaving 14 bases between them. CDR1 is ENHRY and CDR2 is SYGVKD in the germline V gene. As DNA, the CDR3 is TGTGCCATCAGTGAGTCGCCAGGACACGGAGAGCCCCAGCATTTT. This sequence encodes CAISESPGHGEPQHF.

This chain uses TRBV30 with TRBJ2-5; 7 nucleotides match TRBD1. The V and J ends lost 3 bases and 5 bases, in that order; junction bases with no gene match: 12. Germline V gene sequence: CDR1 GTSNPN, CDR2 SVGIG (reference sequence). This CDR3 spans 15 amino acids. As DNA, the CDR3 is TGTGCCTGGAGCCCCATGGGACAGCAGACGGAGACCCAGTACTTC. Encoded protein: CAWSPMGQQTETQYF. The whole variable domain, filled in from reference TRBV30 and TRBJ2-5, reads SQTIHQWPATLVQPVGSPLSLECTVEGTSNPNLYWYRQAAGRGLQLLFYSVGIGQISSEVPQNLSASRPQDRQFILSSKKLLLSDSGFYLCAWSPMGQQTETQYFGPGTRLLVL.

In nucleotides, the CDR3 is TGTGCCAGCAGTCCCCTCACAGGGGATGAGCAGTACTTC. Protein: CASSPLTGDEQYF. The chain combines TRBV27 with TRBJ2-7, with 7 bases that match TRBD1. Germline V gives CDR1 MNHEY, CDR2 SMNVEV (reference sequence). Trimming took 5 bases from V and 7 from J; bases not matched to a gene: 8. CDR3 length: 13 residues.

As to this clone: The identical CDR3 is also encoded by other nucleotide sequences in the sample. V usage is TRBV11-2 and J usage is TRBJ2-3; 14 positions agree with TRBD2. The CDR3 length is 16 residues. With 4 bases clipped from V and 3 bases from J, the junction kept 3 bases outside the gene matches. CDR1 and CDR2 from the germline V gene are SGHAT and FQNNGV. The CDR3, as DNA: TGTGCCAGCAGCTCCGGGACTAGCGGGAGTACAGATACGCAGTATTTT. Its translation is CASSSGTSGSTDTQYF.